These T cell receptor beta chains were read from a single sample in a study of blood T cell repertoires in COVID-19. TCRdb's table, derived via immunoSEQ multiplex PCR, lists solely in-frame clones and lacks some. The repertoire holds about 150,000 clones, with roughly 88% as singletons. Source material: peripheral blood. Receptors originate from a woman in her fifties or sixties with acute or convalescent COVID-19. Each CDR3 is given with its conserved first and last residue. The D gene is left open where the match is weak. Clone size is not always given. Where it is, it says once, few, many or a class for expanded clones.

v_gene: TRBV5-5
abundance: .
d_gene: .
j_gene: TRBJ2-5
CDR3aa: CASSRQVAQETQYF
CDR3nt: TGTGCCAGCAGCCGACAGGTAGCGCAAGAGACCCAGTACTTC

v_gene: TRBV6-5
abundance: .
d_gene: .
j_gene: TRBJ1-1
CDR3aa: CASSYNRDIYTEAFF
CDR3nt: TGTGCCAGCAGTTACAATCGGGACATATACACTGAAGCTTTCTTT

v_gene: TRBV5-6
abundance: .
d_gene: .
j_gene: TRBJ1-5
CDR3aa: CASSLGPGDYSNQPQHF
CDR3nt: TGTGCCAGCAGCTTGGGGCCCGGGGATTATAGCAATCAGCCCCAGCATTTT

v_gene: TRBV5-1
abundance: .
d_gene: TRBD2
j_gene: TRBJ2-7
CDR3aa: CASSPGTSGGREQYF
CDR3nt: TGCGCCAGCAGCCCAGGGACTAGCGGGGGGCGGGAGCAGTACTTC

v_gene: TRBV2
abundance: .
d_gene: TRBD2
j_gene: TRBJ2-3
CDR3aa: CASAGEGDTQYF
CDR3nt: TGTGCCAGCGCGGGGGAGGGAGATACGCAGTATTTT

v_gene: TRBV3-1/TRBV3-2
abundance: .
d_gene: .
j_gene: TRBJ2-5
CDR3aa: CASSQSQGKETQYF
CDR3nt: TGTGCCAGCAGCCAAAGCCAGGGGAAAGAGACCCAGTACTTC

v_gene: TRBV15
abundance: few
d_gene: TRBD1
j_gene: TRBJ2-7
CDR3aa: CATSRDRGREQYF
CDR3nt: TGTGCCACCAGCAGAGATAGGGGGCGCGAGCAGTACTTC

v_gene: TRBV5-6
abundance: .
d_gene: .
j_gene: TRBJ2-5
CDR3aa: CASSLIVQRQETQYF
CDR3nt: TGTGCCAGCAGCTTGATTGTTCAGCGGCAAGAGACCCAGTACTTC

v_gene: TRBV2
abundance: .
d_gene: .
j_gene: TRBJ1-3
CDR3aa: CASRGGAGNTIYF
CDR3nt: TGTGCCAGCAGGGGCGGGGCTGGAAACACCATATATTTT

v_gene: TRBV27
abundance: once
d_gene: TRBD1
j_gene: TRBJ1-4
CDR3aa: CASRRLRQGAGNEKLFF
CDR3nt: TGTGCCAGCAGACGACTACGACAGGGGGCAGGTAATGAAAAACTGTTTTTT

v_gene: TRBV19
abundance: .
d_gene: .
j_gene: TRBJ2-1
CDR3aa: CATGKRYNEQFF
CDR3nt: TGTGCCACGGGAAAGAGATACAATGAGCAGTTCTTC

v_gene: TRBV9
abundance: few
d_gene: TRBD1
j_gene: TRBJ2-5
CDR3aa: CASSGQGSTWETQYF
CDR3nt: TGTGCCAGCAGCGGACAGGGTTCAACATGGGAGACCCAGTACTTC

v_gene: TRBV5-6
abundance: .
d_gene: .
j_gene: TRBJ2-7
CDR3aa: CASSFFVSYEQYF
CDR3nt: TGTGCCAGCAGCTTCTTCGTTAGTTACGAGCAGTACTTC

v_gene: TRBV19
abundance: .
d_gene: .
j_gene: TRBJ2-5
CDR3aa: CASSIVAGSGQETQYF
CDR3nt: TGTGCCAGTAGTATAGTAGCAGGGTCAGGCCAAGAGACCCAGTACTTC

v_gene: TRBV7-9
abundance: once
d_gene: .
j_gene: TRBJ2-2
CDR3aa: CASSLQATTGELFF
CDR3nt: TGTGCCAGCAGTTTACAAGCGACTACCGGGGAGCTGTTTTTT

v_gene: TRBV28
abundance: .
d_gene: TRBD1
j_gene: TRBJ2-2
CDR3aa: CASSIVGQGRPGELFF
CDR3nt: TGTGCCAGCAGTATAGTAGGACAGGGGCGGCCCGGGGAGCTGTTTTTT

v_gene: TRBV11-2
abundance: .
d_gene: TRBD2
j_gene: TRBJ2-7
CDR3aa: CASSPGRDTSGRAIEQYF
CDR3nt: TGTGCCAGCAGCCCAGGCAGGGATACTAGCGGGAGGGCCATCGAGCAGTACTTC

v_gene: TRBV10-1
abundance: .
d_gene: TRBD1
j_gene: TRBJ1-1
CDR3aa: CASSWDRDTEAFF
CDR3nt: TGCGCCAGCAGTTGGGACAGGGACACTGAAGCTTTCTTT

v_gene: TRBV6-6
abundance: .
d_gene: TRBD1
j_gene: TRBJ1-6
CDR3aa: CASSYSTGKNSPLHF
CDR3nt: TGTGCCAGCAGTTACTCGACAGGGAAGAATTCACCCCTCCACTTT

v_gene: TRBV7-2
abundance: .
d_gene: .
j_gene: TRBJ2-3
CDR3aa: CASSSGLRTDTQYF
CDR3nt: TGTGCCAGCAGCTCGGGACTCCGCACAGATACGCAGTATTTT

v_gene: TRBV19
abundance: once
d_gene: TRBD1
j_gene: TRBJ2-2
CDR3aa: CASNPDRVVTGELFF
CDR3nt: TGTGCCAGTAATCCGGACAGGGTTGTTACCGGGGAGCTGTTTTTT

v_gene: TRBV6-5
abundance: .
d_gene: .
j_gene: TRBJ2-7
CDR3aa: CASSYSSEDSYEQYF
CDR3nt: TGTGCCAGCAGTTACTCTTCGGAGGACTCCTACGAGCAGTACTTC

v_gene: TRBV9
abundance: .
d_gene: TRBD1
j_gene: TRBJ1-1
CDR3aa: CASSVSPVPGTGGDTNTEAFF
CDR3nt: TGTGCCAGCAGCGTATCACCTGTTCCCGGGACAGGGGGCGATACGAACACTGAAGCTTTCTTT

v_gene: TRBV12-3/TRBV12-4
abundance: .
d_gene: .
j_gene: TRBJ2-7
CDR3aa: CASRGRGSYEQYF
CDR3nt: TGTGCCAGCAGGGGGAGGGGGTCCTACGAGCAGTACTTC

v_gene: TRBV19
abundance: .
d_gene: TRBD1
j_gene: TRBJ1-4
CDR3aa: CARIETGGESTNEKLFF
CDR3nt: TGTGCCAGGATTGAGACAGGGGGCGAGAGCACTAATGAAAAACTGTTTTTT

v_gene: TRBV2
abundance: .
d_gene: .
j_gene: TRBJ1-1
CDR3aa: CASSRRSGRDTEAFF
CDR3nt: TGTGCCAGCTCCCGCAGATCAGGGAGGGACACTGAAGCTTTCTTT

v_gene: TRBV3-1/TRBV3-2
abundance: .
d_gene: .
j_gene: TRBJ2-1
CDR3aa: CASRRGPYNEQFF
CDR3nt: TGTGCCAGTAGGAGGGGCCCGTACAATGAGCAGTTCTTC

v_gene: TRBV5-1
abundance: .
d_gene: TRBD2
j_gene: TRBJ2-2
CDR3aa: CASSLAAGALTGELFF
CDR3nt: TGCGCCAGCAGCTTGGCAGCGGGGGCTCTCACCGGGGAGCTGTTTTTT

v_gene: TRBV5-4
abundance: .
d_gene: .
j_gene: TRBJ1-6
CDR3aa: CASSLAGEYSPLHF
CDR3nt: TGTGCCAGCAGCTTGGCAGGGGAGTATTCACCCCTCCACTTT

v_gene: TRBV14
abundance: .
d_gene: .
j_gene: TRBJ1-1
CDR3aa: CASSHRGLMNTEAFF
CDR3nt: TGTGCCAGCAGCCACAGGGGCCTTATGAACACTGAAGCTTTCTTT

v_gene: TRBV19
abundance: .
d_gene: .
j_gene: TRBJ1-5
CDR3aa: CASSGLNQPQHF
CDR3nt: TGTGCCAGTAGTGGGCTCAATCAGCCCCAGCATTTT

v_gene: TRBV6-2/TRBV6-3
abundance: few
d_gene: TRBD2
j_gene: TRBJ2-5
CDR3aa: CASSYIAGGGYFETQYF
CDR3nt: TGTGCCAGCAGTTACATTGCGGGGGGCGGTTATTTTGAGACCCAGTACTTC

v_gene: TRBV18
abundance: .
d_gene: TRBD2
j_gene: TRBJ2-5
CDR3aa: CASSSTGLAVGETQYF
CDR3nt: TGTGCCAGCTCATCCACGGGACTAGCGGTTGGAGAGACCCAGTACTTC

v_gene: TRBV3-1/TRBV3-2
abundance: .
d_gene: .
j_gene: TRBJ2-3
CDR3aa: CASSQDWAGVDTQYF
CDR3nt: TGTGCCAGCAGCCAAGACTGGGCAGGGGTTGATACGCAGTATTTT

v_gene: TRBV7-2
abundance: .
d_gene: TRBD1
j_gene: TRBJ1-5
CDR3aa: CASSFDRGGQPQHF
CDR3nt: TGTGCCAGCAGCTTCGACAGGGGTGGACAGCCCCAGCATTTT

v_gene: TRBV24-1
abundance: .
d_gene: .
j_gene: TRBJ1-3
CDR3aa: CATPGGTGNTIYF
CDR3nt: TGTGCCACTCCCGGGGGGACTGGAAACACCATATATTTT